The entry below describes one T cell receptor beta chain. Its target is unknown. Blood got drawn at baseline, again on cycle 4 day 1, and then on cycle 7 day 1. Measured with immunoSEQ multiplex PCR; TCRdb has only the in-frame clones, and not every one. The sample has more than 65,000 clones, about 85% seen once. CDR1 is SGHNT and CDR2 is YYREEE in the germline V gene (reference sequence). The CDR3 totals 14 residues. J gave up 2 bases and V 4 bases, and 3 bases lay outside the gene matches. The data were obtained in a study of OX40 agonist ivuxolimab in advanced cancers. Points from the study as a whole: At 0.1 to 3.0 mg/kg, CD4+ and CD8+ blood T cells expanded clonally by week 6.

The rearrangement joins TRBV5-4 to TRBJ1-3, with 7 bases identical to TRBD1. The TCR originated in an adult with an advanced solid tumor such as melanoma, head and neck, liver or kidney cancer. The source was CD4+ or CD8+ T cells sorted from blood, collected in a trial of the OX40 agonist ivuxolimab. CDR3 in amino acids: CASSRDRTGNTIYF. The CDR3, as DNA: TGTGCCAGCAGCCGGGACAGAACTGGAAACACCATATATTTT.